The TCR beta chain under discussion was sequenced for a study of blood T cell repertoires in COVID-19. V gave up 3 bases and J gave up 5 bases; unmatched junction bases: 9. Germline V gene sequence: CDR1 KGHSH, CDR2 LQKENI. The CDR3 has 16 residues. Only in-frame clones appear in the TCRdb table, and some are missing; sequencing was by immunoSEQ multiplex PCR. The table has about 270,000 clones, about 85% seen once. This clone was recorded at least ten times. The rearrangement joins TRBV18 to TRBJ2-2, with 7 bases lining up with TRBD1. The sequenced sample was peripheral blood. The sequence was obtained from a human donor in a cohort sampled during active COVID-19. The CDR3 sequence is CASSPVDRVETGELFF. The CDR3 DNA reads as TGTGCCAGCTCACCGGTCGACAGGGTGGAGACCGGGGAGCTGTTTTTT.